A single TCR beta chain is shown here with its context. Its antigen is unknown. A clone one base away is much larger, so this may be a read error. This entry belongs to a study of identical twins' blood T cells. Across the whole study: About 50 million reads came from 12 libraries, six alpha, six beta. Study-wide findings and caveats: Shared CDR3 clonotype counts tracked mainly the product of cloneset sizes. Top TCRbeta clonotypes were shared more with twin than unrelated donors.

CDR1 MNHEY and CDR2 SVGAGI come from the germline V gene. There are 15 residues in the CDR3. One entry per CDR3 protein, called by TCRdb with MiXCR from the 5' RACE reads. The sample has a few hundred thousand distinct CDR3 sequences, over 25% seen once; the top ten hold 5.5% to 7%. Six healthy women, forming three identical twin pairs, donated samples. This sequence joins TRBV6-5 and TRBJ2-2; the D gene could be TRBD1 or TRBD2 (5 bases each). The sequence came from a woman aged 18 to 55 in good health. Sequences were obtained from PBMCs. This CDR3 is CASSYDGGNTGEPFF. The DNA for the CDR3 is TGTGCCAGCAGTTACGATGGGGGAAACACCGGGGAGCCGTTTTTT.